A selection of T cell receptor beta chains follows, all from one sample in a study of T-cell reconstitution after alpha-beta-depleted transplantation in children. Each CDR3 protein is one row after TCRdb ran MiXCR on the PCR reads. Of roughly 180,000 distinct CDR3 sequences listed, about 14% are singletons. The starting material was PBMCs from the stem cell graft donor, obtained from the stem cell graft. These receptors all stem from a human donor who donated a stem cell graft to a child with acute lymphoblastic leukemia. Each CDR3 is given with its conserved first and last residue.

TRBJ2-5,TRBV29-1,CSVLLRETQYF
TRBJ2-6,TRBV2,CANAQVLSGANVLTF
TRBJ1-5,TRBV11-2,CASRGTGSNQPQHF
TRBJ2-5,TRBV6-2/TRBV6-3,CASSYFGGSRYQETQYF
TRBJ1-3,TRBV9,CASSGKLAQGSGNTIYF
TRBJ2-7,TRBV5-1,CASLTYEQYF
TRBJ2-1,TRBV24-1,CATSDVTSGDNEQFF
TRBJ2-2,TRBV10-2,CASSETLAGDPTGELFF
TRBJ2-7,TRBV27,CASSLTLSVEQYF
TRBJ2-7,TRBV2,CASGVYEQYF
TRBJ2-4,TRBV6-2/TRBV6-3,CASSDSLAKNIQYF
TRBJ2-1,TRBV6-1,CASRATGAIYNEQFF
TRBJ2-1,TRBV7-8,CASSTLRNEQFF
TRBJ1-2,TRBV10-3,CAIKLEQRRGGYTF
TRBJ2-1,TRBV5-1,CASSFRMGTGGPNEQFF
TRBJ2-5,TRBV7-2,CASSSGSDQETQYF
TRBJ2-1,TRBV25-1,CASNEQFF
TRBJ2-3,TRBV4-1,CASSQSTDTQYF
TRBJ2-1,TRBV20-1,CSARGQLGLAGGRPTNEQFF
TRBJ1-5,TRBV7-8,CASSLKTTSNQPQHF
TRBJ1-6,TRBV5-1,CASKGSRAEGSPLHF
TRBJ2-2,TRBV12-3/TRBV12-4,CASRTGLAANTGELFF
TRBJ2-3,TRBV5-4,CASSLGLARDTQYF
TRBJ2-7,TRBV12-3/TRBV12-4,CASSFAGYEQYF
TRBJ1-1,TRBV6-5,CASVWGTEAFF
TRBJ2-1,TRBV24-1,CATSLRQYNEQFF
TRBJ2-7,TRBV6-6,CASSYGAGYEQYF
TRBJ2-1,TRBV11-2,CASSPVRNEQFF
TRBJ2-1,TRBV6-5,CASSYRGGRGAYNEQFF
TRBJ2-5,TRBV29-1,CSVVVHQETQYF
TRBJ1-1,TRBV7-9,CASSSRWEGQGGTEAFF
TRBJ2-3,TRBV5-1,CASSLHRGTDTQYF
TRBJ2-1,TRBV11-3,CASRGLAGGYNEQFF
TRBJ2-1,TRBV6-6,CASSYRPGGEFF
TRBJ2-1,TRBV20-1,CSARGHGGIKVEQFF
TRBJ2-4,TRBV12-3/TRBV12-4,CASSRRGVAKNIQYF
TRBJ2-7,TRBV11-2,CASRRSTLAYEQYF
TRBJ1-4,TRBV29-1,CSAEDREKLFF
TRBJ1-5,TRBV5-1,CASSAGPRNQPQHF
TRBJ2-1,TRBV5-1,CASSLSSGSFNEQFF
TRBJ2-7,TRBV3-1,CASSQTPDSFYEQYF
TRBJ2-4,TRBV12-3/TRBV12-4,CASSPTGGGAKNIQYF
TRBJ2-7,TRBV7-2,CASSLGAGTGTYEQYF
TRBJ2-1,TRBV11-1,CASSLVRTSGTYSYNEQFF
TRBJ2-7,TRBV5-1,CASSPGDSRSYEQYF
TRBJ2-4,TRBV12-3/TRBV12-4,CASSLAARLAKNIQYF
TRBJ2-7,TRBV20-1,CSPRTGYEQYF
TRBJ2-7,TRBV28,CASSSTLARSYEQYF
TRBJ1-1,TRBV3-1,CASSQEGTGRTEAFF
TRBJ2-6,TRBV6-1,CASTNHGSGANVLTF
TRBJ2-2,TRBV5-1,CASRGTGELFF
TRBJ1-2,TRBV28,CASSLGPPYGYTF
TRBJ2-2,TRBV5-1,CASTVGFPANTGELFF
TRBJ2-3,TRBV7-2,CASSLAGRTTDTQYF
TRBJ2-1,TRBV12-3/TRBV12-4,CASSFGGGVNEQFF